This T cell receptor (beta chain) was identified during a study of molecular identifiers for immune sequencing clone quantification. Naive CD8 library inputs spanned roughly 20,000 to 1,100,000 sorted cells and 10%, 30% or 50% RNA. Researchers sorted naive CD8 T cells as cells that were CD8+CD4-CCR7+CD45RA+. Study observations and caveats: Identical barcode-sharing TCR molecules could lead to underestimated sizes for highly expanded clones. Whereas clones above 20 RNA copies held under 1% of naive-cell molecules, they held over 97% of effector molecules.

There are 16 residues in the CDR3. The germline CDR1 and CDR2 sequences are MNHNS and SASEGT. Trimming cost V 8 bases and J 0 bases; bases outside gene matches: 7. This clonotype has more than one count but fewer than ten. What it binds is not known. Via MiXCR, TCRdb re-called the PCR reads, giving one row per CDR3 protein. The data contain around 460,000 distinct CDR3 sequences, around 21% of them singletons. The sequenced material came from naive CD8+ T cells from blood, with Jurkat cell RNA spiked in. Subset noted: FACS-sorted CD8+CD4-CCR7+CD45RA+ naive T cells. The sequence derives from a human donor in good health. Some libraries in this study had Jurkat cell RNA spiked in. The chain combines TRBV6-1 with TRBJ2-3, with 11 bases fitting TRBD2. The CDR3 sequence: CASRLGLAASTDTQYF. The CDR3 DNA follows: TGTGCCAGCCGATTGGGACTAGCGGCTAGCACAGATACGCAGTATTTT.